This T cell receptor beta chain came from a study of T cells in Graves' hyperthyroidism and ophthalmopathy. Study background: Pretreatment peripheral blood was obtained at initial diagnosis.

TCR beta CDR3 regions were amplified from RNA transcripts. The TCR CDR3 was amplified in a first-round RT-PCR using the HTBI primer set. Using its own MiXCR run on the multiplex PCR reads, TCRdb lists one record per CDR3 protein. The sample holds 380,000 or so distinct CDR3 sequences; 19% are singletons and the top ten take 3.7%. Trimming took 1 base from V and 0 from J; bases not matched to a gene: 3. CDR1 and CDR2 (germline): DFQATT, SNEGSKA (reference sequence). The CDR3 loop spans 14 amino acids. This clonotype appeared many times. V is TRBV20-1 and J is TRBJ2-7, with TRBD1 matching 7 bases. Sample: blood. The origin of this receptor is a woman younger than 30 with Graves' hyperthyroidism. CDR3 sequence reads: CSARVPGGSYEQYF. The CDR3 DNA reads TGCAGTGCTAGAGTCCCAGGGGGCTCCTACGAGCAGTACTTC.